Shown below are 9 T cell receptor beta chains from a single sample sequenced in a study of response to subunit inactivated influenza vaccine. TCRdb reprocessed the RT-PCR reads with MiXCR, giving one entry per CDR3 protein. The repertoire has around 520,000 distinct CDR3 sequences, 25% of them found once; the top ten carry approximately 2%. Sequencing was performed on CD4+ T cells sorted from PBMCs, taken 5 days after vaccination. Receptors originate from a middle-aged man who received an inactivated influenza vaccine.

Only a few counts were recorded for this clonotype. The chain links TRBV12-3 or TRBV12-4 to TRBJ2-1; D is possibly TRBD2 (6 bases). The V gene lost 5 bases and the J gene lost 8 bases, with 25 bases spanning the gap. This CDR3 spans 17 amino acids. The CDR3 spells CASSLSSNLPAGHEQFF. CDR3 nucleotide sequence: TGTGCCAGCAGTCTATCATCGAATCTTCCCGCGGGGCATGAGCAGTTCTTC.

This clonotype was recorded a few times. The V gene is TRBV11-2, the J gene TRBJ2-7; 9 nucleotides match TRBD2. The CDR3 is 18 amino acids. Trimming took 5 bases from V and 4 from J; bases not matched to a gene: 18. The germline V gene encodes CDR1 SGHAT and CDR2 FQNNGV. Here the CDR3 DNA reads TGTGCCAGCAGCCCTAACGTAGCGGGAGCCCTGCAATTTTACGAGCAGTACTTC. Translation: CASSPNVAGALQFYEQYF.

The sample holds a few counts of this clonotype. The chain couples TRBV6-2 or TRBV6-3 to TRBJ2-7; D could derive from TRBD1 or TRBD2 (6 bases each). Per the germline V gene, CDR1 is MNHEY and CDR2 is SVGEGT. The CDR3 sequence is 15 residues long. Trimming pared 7 bases from V and 2 bases from J, leaving 18 bases between. CDR3 nucleotides: TGTGCCAGCATCGACCACGGAGGGGGTCCCTACGAGCAGTACTTC. Its translation is CASIDHGGGPYEQYF.

This clonotype was counted a few times. The chain links TRBV12-3 or TRBV12-4 to TRBJ2-1; D call uncertain. This CDR3 is 14 amino acids long. The V end was cut by 7 bases, the J end by 4 bases, with 14 bases between. The CDR3 DNA reads as TGTGCCAGCAACAAGGACGGTGGGTACAATGAGCAGTTCTTC. Its protein product is CASNKDGGYNEQFF.

This rearrangement joins TRBV6-2 or TRBV6-3 to TRBJ2-7; D is perhaps TRBD1 or TRBD2 (6 bases each). Germline V gene data show CDR1 as MNHEY and CDR2 as SVGEGT. The CDR3 loop spans 11 amino acids. The ends were cut back, 10 bases at V and 5 bases at J, with 12 bases in the middle. CDR3 sequence reads: CATTGRNEQYF. CDR3 bases: TGTGCCACAACAGGGAGGAACGAGCAGTACTTC.

There are many counts of this clonotype. The chain uses TRBV7-2 and TRBJ2-1; a possible D gene is TRBD2 (5 bases). Trimming left V 10 bases short and J 4 bases short, with 14 bases between. The CDR3 totals 13 residues. CDR1 and CDR2 (germline): SGHTA, FQGNSA. CDR3 sequence: CATSSPPYNEQFF. CDR3 coding DNA: TGTGCCACTAGCTCTCCCCCTTACAATGAGCAGTTCTTC.

There are many counts of this clonotype. This chain connects TRBV5-1 to TRBJ2-5; 8 positions agree with TRBD1. J was trimmed by 6 bases and V by 7 bases; bases with no gene match: 11. CDR3 length: 14 amino acids. Germline assignment: CDR1 SGHRS and CDR2 YFSETQ. The CDR3 DNA reads as TGCGCCAGCTGCGAGCCAGGGGGCAAGCAGACCCAGTACTTC. Its protein product is CASCEPGGKQTQYF.

Worth noting for this clonotype: At one end, the junction sequence differs from germline, possibly due to a read error. This chain connects TRBV5-1 to TRBJ2-7; a weak D match, TRBD1 (5 bases). The CDR3 runs 15 residues. The germline V gene encodes CDR1 SGHRS and CDR2 YFSETQ. The CDR3 DNA sequence: TGCGCCAGCCGCTTGGGGTCTCAGGGAAGCTACGAGCAGTACTTC. It translates to CASRLGSQGSYEQYF.

This chain uses TRBV20-1 with TRBJ2-7, with D possibly being TRBD2 (6 bases). V was trimmed by 3 bases and J by 6 bases, leaving 18 bases between them. This CDR3 comprises 14 residues. The germline V gene encodes CDR1 DFQATT and CDR2 SNEGSKA (reference sequence). CDR3 in amino acids: CSARSPGRSFEQYF. The CDR3, as DNA: TGCAGTGCTAGGTCCCCAGGGAGGTCGTTCGAGCAGTACTTC.